This passage covers 11 T cell receptor beta chains from one sample sequenced in a study of PD-1 blockade in classical Hodgkin lymphoma. After autologous stem cell transplantation all patients relapsed, and prior brentuximab vedotin exposure differed between cohorts. Sequencing used immunoSEQ multiplex PCR; TCRdb keeps in-frame clones, though not all of them. The table records 25,000 to 35,000 clones, around four fifths of them present only once. The starting material was peripheral blood mononuclear cells (PBMCs), obtained before the second cycle of nivolumab. Receptor source: a human donor with classical Hodgkin lymphoma.

This rearrangement joins TRBV15 to TRBJ2-1; perhaps TRBD2 as D (6 bases). Germline lookup yields CDR1 LNHNV and CDR2 YYDKDF (reference sequence). This CDR3 contains 16 residues. Trimming stripped 5 bases from V and 8 bases from J, with 22 bases between. The CDR3 is CATSSPRGGNFDEQFF. The DNA of the CDR3 is TGTGCCACCAGCTCCCCTCGGGGCGGGAATTTCGATGAGCAGTTCTTC.

The CDR3 protein is CASSEGLADTYEQYF. The CDR3 DNA reads as TGTGCCAGCAGCGAGGGACTAGCGGACACCTACGAGCAGTACTTC. V gene TRBV9 combines with J gene TRBJ2-7; 11 bases fit TRBD2. V lost 3 bases and J lost 2; bases outside the gene matches: 4. Germline loops: CDR1 SGDLS, CDR2 YYNGEE. The CDR3 covers 15 residues.

V is TRBV6-5 and J is TRBJ1-5; D is undetermined. V dropped 5 bases and J dropped 11 bases, with 7 bases sitting between them. CDR3 length: 10 amino acids. CDR1 and CDR2 from the germline V gene are MNHEY and SVGAGI. CDR3 DNA sequence: TGTGCCAGCAGTGCTGGGGCCCAGCATTTT. This encodes CASSAGAQHF.

This rearrangement joins TRBV6-5 to TRBJ1-1; tentatively, D is TRBD1 (5 bases). Germline V gene lookup returns CDR1 MNHEY and CDR2 SVGAGI. The CDR3 covers 13 residues. Trimming shortened V by 6 bases and J by 4 bases, and 12 bases separated the two germline ends. The DNA for the CDR3 is TGTGCCAGCAGATTAGGGGAAATCACTGAAGCTTTCTTT. It codes for CASRLGEITEAFF.

The table lists this clone with a count of one. This sequence joins TRBV7-8 and TRBJ1-2, with D maybe TRBD1 (5 bases). The CDR3 length is 14 residues. V was trimmed by 5 bases and J by 8 bases, leaving 18 bases between them. Looked up from germline, CDR1 is SGHVS and CDR2 is FQNEAQ. CDR3 amino acids: CASSLGPDSGGYTF. The CDR3, as DNA: TGTGCCAGCAGCCTGGGACCGGATTCTGGGGGCTACACCTTC.

The rearrangement uses TRBV27 and TRBJ2-5; 8 bases agree with TRBD1. The CDR3 runs to 14 residues. The junction had 8 bases not matched to a gene; V was cut back by 6 bases and J by 5 bases. The germline CDR1 and CDR2 sequences are MNHEY and SMNVEV (reference sequence). CDR3 protein: CASRFRGRWETQYF. DNA for the CDR3: TGTGCCAGCAGATTCAGGGGGCGGTGGGAGACCCAGTACTTC.

The CDR3 sequence is CSVLPASTYEQYF. DNA of the CDR3: TGCAGCGTCCTACCGGCGTCGACCTACGAGCAGTACTTC. The chain links TRBV29-1 to TRBJ2-7; unclear D gene. This CDR3 has 13 amino acids. V lost 6 bases and J lost 2, with 14 bases in between. CDR1 is SQVTM, CDR2 ANQGSEA, per germline.

This clone was seen a few times. V is TRBV7-2 and J is TRBJ1-2, with 8 bases fitting TRBD1. With 1 base clipped from V and 4 bases from J, the junction kept 8 bases outside the gene matches. The V gene's germline CDR1 is SGHTA and CDR2 FQGNSA. This CDR3 is built from 16 residues. CDR3 protein: CASSLGPRGQGYGYTF. Here the CDR3 DNA reads TGTGCCAGCAGCTTAGGGCCCAGGGGGCAAGGCTATGGCTACACCTTC.

This clone was observed a single time. The CDR3 loop is CASSSYRGRSTEAFF. CDR3 sequence (DNA): TGTGCCAGCAGTTCCTACAGGGGAAGAAGCACTGAAGCTTTCTTT. The V call is TRBV28, the J call TRBJ1-1; 7 bases are shared with TRBD1. Trimming cost V 4 bases and J 4 bases; bases outside gene matches: 9. The CDR3 sequence is 15 residues long. Germline V gene data show CDR1 as MDHEN and CDR2 as SYDVKM.

The chain has TRBV4-1 and TRBJ2-7; 13 bases match TRBD2. The CDR3 runs 17 residues. The trim removed 2 bases at V and 6 bases at J, leaving 10 bases unmatched. Germline lookup yields CDR1 MGHRA and CDR2 YSYEKL. CDR3 loop: CASSQFWTSGRIREQYF. CDR3 in DNA: TGCGCCAGCAGCCAATTCTGGACTAGCGGGAGAATACGCGAGCAGTACTTC.

The V gene is TRBV7-9, the J gene TRBJ2-2, with D perhaps matching TRBD2 (6 bases). Germline values: CDR1 SEHNR, CDR2 FQNEAQ (reference sequence). The CDR3 spans 17 residues. The V end was cut by 4 bases, the J end by 5 bases, with 20 bases between. The CDR3 sequence: CASSSVPHSGNTGELFF. DNA of the CDR3: TGTGCCAGCAGCTCAGTCCCCCATAGCGGAAATACCGGGGAGCTGTTTTTT.